The 18 T cell receptor beta chains below come from one sample, sequenced in a study of tissue T cells after allogeneic stem cell transplantation. Clones were read by immunoSEQ multiplex PCR, and TCRdb kept only the in-frame ones, dropping some. Of roughly 50,000 clones in the sample, 65% to 85% were seen once. Sequenced sample: sorted cells pooled from one or two spleens. The receptors shown here come from a pool of C57BL/6 mice in good health.

The sample holds one count of this clone. Mouse germline and gene names are used. Sequencing ends 1 residue short of the CDR3 end; the germline J gene provides the rest. The genes are TRBV19 and TRBJ1-1; D call uncertain. Germline-derived CDR1 and CDR2 are FNHDT and SITEND (reference sequence). The CDR3 length is 13 residues. The ends were cut back, 2 bases at V and 1 base at J, with 6 bases in the middle. This CDR3 is CASSMSENTEVFF. CDR3 DNA (partial): TGTGCCAGCAGTATGTCAGAAAACACAGAAGTCTTC.

To note about this clone: The germline and genes are mouse ones. Read data end 1 residue before the CDR3 end; the end is taken from the germline J gene. The rearrangement uses TRBV19 and TRBJ2-4; D unresolved. CDR1 and CDR2 (germline): FNHDT, SITEND (reference sequence). Trimming removed 2 bases from V and 0 bases from J, with 7 bases in between. CDR3 length equals 14 residues. The CDR3 DNA, read in part, is TGTGCCAGCAGTATTTCCAATAGTCAAAACACCTTGTAC. As protein: CASSISNSQNTLY. The full CDR3 is CASSISNSQNTLYF.

Concerning this clone: Germline and genes: mouse. The CDR3 goes on 1 residue after the read ends, and that part is filled in from the germline J gene. J is TRBJ1-2 and V is TRBV1; D call uncertain. CDR1 NSQYPW and CDR2 LRSPGD come from the germline V gene (reference sequence). The CDR3 contains 12 residues. The ends were cut back, 5 bases at V and 2 bases at J, with 6 bases in the middle. The covered CDR3 bases are TGCACCTGCAGTAAACAGAACTCCGACTACACC. The encoded protein is CTCSKQNSDYT. The whole CDR3 reads CTCSKQNSDYTF.

Concerning this clone: The gene symbols are mouse symbols. The read ends 1 residue before the CDR3 terminus; that terminus is restored from the germline J gene. The chain employs TRBV26 and TRBJ1-3, with TRBD1 as a possible D gene (6 bases). The CDR3 extends over 12 amino acids. Germline V CDR1 and CDR2: KGHPV, FQNQEV (reference sequence). The ends were cut back, 8 bases at V and 4 bases at J, with 9 bases in the middle. CDR3 DNA (partial): TGTGCCAGCTCCACAGGGGGAAATACGCTCTAT. Protein: CASSTGGNTLY. The CDR3 reads in full as CASSTGGNTLYF.

This clone was seen a handful of times. Germline and genes here are mouse. The CDR3 end falls 1 residue outside the read, so it is completed with the germline J gene. The rearrangement links TRBV2 to TRBJ1-2, with unresolved D. CDR3 length: 13 residues. Deletions cut 2 bases from V and 0 bases from J, with 4 bases between. The germline V gene has CDR1 LGHNA and CDR2 YSYQKL. The CDR3 spells CASSQQANSDYTF. Partial CDR3 DNA: TGTGCCAGCAGCCAACAGGCAAACTCCGACTACACC.

In the case of this clone: Gene names and germline match the mouse. CDR3 region: CASSLTGTEEVFF. CDR3 DNA (partial): TGTGCCAGCAGTCTTACCGGGACAGAAGAAGTCTTC. The J gene is TRBJ1-1, the V gene TRBV19, with TRBD1 matching 7 bases. The CDR3 end lies 1 residue beyond the end of the read and is filled in from the germline J gene. There are 13 residues in the CDR3. Germline V gene data show CDR1 as FNHDT and CDR2 as SITEND (reference sequence). The ends lost 4 bases at V and 7 bases at J; junction bases unmatched: 7.

This clone has a handful of counts. Gene labels here are mouse ones. The read ends 1 residue shy of where the CDR3 ends; the end is completed using the germline J gene. The chain combines TRBV3 with TRBJ2-7; TRBD1 matches at 11 bases. V trimming: 5 bases; J trimming: 6 bases; junction bases outside the gene matches: 3. Per the germline V gene, CDR1 is SNHLY and CDR2 is FYNGKV (reference sequence). The CDR3 contains 13 residues. The part of the CDR3 DNA that was read is TGTGCCAGCAGCCGGACAGGGGGCGGTGAACAGTAC. Translating it yields CASSRTGGGEQY. The full CDR3 protein reads CASSRTGGGEQYF.

This clone was observed once. Gene names and germline match the mouse. The missing CDR3 end, 1 residue past where the read stops, is filled in from the germline J gene. V and J are TRBV15 and TRBJ2-4; D gene unclear. CDR1 SGHND and CDR2 FRSKSL come from the germline V gene. Trimming removed 1 base from V and 1 base from J, with 6 bases in between. CDR3 length equals 14 residues. CDR3 DNA (partial): TGTGCCAGCAGTTTAGTGGGCGGTCAAAACACCTTGTAC. Its protein is CASSLVGGQNTLY. The full CDR3 reads CASSLVGGQNTLYF.

On this clone itself: Mouse names are used for the genes. Read sequence stops 1 residue before the CDR3 end, and the germline J gene provides the missing end. This rearrangement joins TRBV13-2 to TRBJ2-2; D is uncertain. CDR3 length: 12 residues. Trimming took 3 bases from V and 3 from J, leaving 3 bases between them. Germline V gene lookup returns CDR1 NNHNN and CDR2 SYGAGS (reference sequence). The CDR3 loop reads CASGADTGQLYF. Partial CDR3 DNA: TGTGCCAGCGGTGCTGACACCGGGCAGCTCTAC.

About this clone itself: Gene names refer to mouse genes. The read ends 1 residue early relative to the CDR3; the germline J gene fills the gap. V gene TRBV29 combines with J gene TRBJ2-3; the D gene is possibly TRBD1 (6 bases). Per germline, CDR1 MSHET and CDR2 SYDVDS. V was pared by 6 bases and J by 0 bases, with 13 bases between. The CDR3 length is 15 residues. The CDR3 region is CASSRGTPSAETLYF. The part of the CDR3 DNA that was read is TGTGCTAGCAGCCGCGGGACACCTAGTGCAGAAACGCTGTAT.

Notes on this clone: Genes here carry mouse names. The read gets to within 1 residue of the CDR3 end, and the germline J gene fills in the rest. This rearrangement joins TRBV13-2 to TRBJ1-1, with 7 bases aligning to TRBD1. Germline V gene data show CDR1 as NNHNN and CDR2 as SYGAGS (reference sequence). The ends lost 5 bases at V and 2 bases at J; junction bases unmatched: 6. CDR3 length equals 14 residues. CDR3 region: CASGSGTDNTEVFF. The CDR3 bases that were read are TGTGCCAGCGGCTCCGGGACAGACAACACAGAAGTCTTC.

Note on this clone: The germline and genes are mouse ones. The read gets to within 1 residue of the CDR3 end, and the germline J gene fills in the rest. This rearrangement joins TRBV17 to TRBJ2-7; the D gene could be TRBD1 or TRBD2 (5 bases each). V lost 2 bases and J 7 bases, leaving 6 bases between the germline ends. This CDR3 spans 11 amino acids. Germline CDR1 reads MNHDT; CDR2 reads YYDKIL. The part of the CDR3 DNA that was read is TGTGCTAGCAGTAGACGGGGGGAACAGTAC. Translated, it gives CASSRRGEQY. The full CDR3 is CASSRRGEQYF.

This clone was seen a single time. Gene names denote mouse genes. Coverage ceases 1 residue before the CDR3 finishes, and the germline J gene fills in the end. The V gene is TRBV13-2, the J gene TRBJ1-1, with D perhaps TRBD1 (6 bases). The germline gives CDR1 NNHNN, CDR2 SYGAGS (reference sequence). CDR3 length: 14 amino acids. Trimming left V 0 bases short and J 2 bases short, with 8 bases between. CDR3 amino acids: CASGDVGANTEVFF. The CDR3 DNA, read in part, is TGTGCCAGCGGTGATGTGGGGGCCAACACAGAAGTCTTC.

This clone was seen just once. Mouse germline and gene names are used. The CDR3 goes on 1 residue after the read ends, and that part is filled in from the germline J gene. This sequence joins TRBV29 and TRBJ2-5, with D perhaps TRBD1 (6 bases). Trimming removed 6 bases from V and 0 bases from J, with 7 bases in between. Germline values: CDR1 MSHET, CDR2 SYDVDS. CDR3 length equals 13 residues. CDR3 amino acids: CASRQGNQDTQYF. The CDR3 DNA, read in part, is TGTGCTAGCAGACAGGGTAACCAAGACACCCAGTAC.

Details on this clone: Gene names are the mouse ones. The DNA read from the CDR3 is TGTGCCAGCTCTCTCGCTGGGTTCCAAGACACCCAGTAC. Translated: CASSLAGFQDTQY. The whole CDR3 protein is CASSLAGFQDTQYF. J is TRBJ2-5 and V is TRBV12-2; D may be TRBD2 (5 bases). From the germline J gene comes the end of the CDR3, since the read stops 1 residue before it. Germline V gene data show CDR1 as SGHLS and CDR2 as HYDKME. This CDR3 contains 14 residues. Trimming removed 0 bases from V and 2 bases from J, with 8 bases in between.

Comments on this clone: All gene names here are mouse names. The CDR3 end falls 1 residue outside the read, so it is completed with the germline J gene. This chain links TRBV31 with TRBJ2-2; D is possibly TRBD1 (7 bases). The V gene lost 3 bases and the J gene lost 10 bases, with 15 bases spanning the gap. The CDR3 is made up of 13 amino acids. CDR1 is GKSSPN, CDR2 SITVG, per germline. Incomplete CDR3 DNA: TGTGCCTGGAGCCTAAGGGGGCGCGAGCAGCTCTAC. It yields the protein CAWSLRGREQLY. The CDR3 in its entirety is CAWSLRGREQLYF.

Details on this clone: The genes and germline here are from mouse. The CDR3 extends 1 residue past the end of the read, so its final part is completed from the germline J gene. The chain is built from TRBV15 and TRBJ2-7, with 12 bases fitting TRBD2. V shed 6 bases and J 6 bases; nucleotides not matched to a gene: 6. Germline V gives CDR1 SGHND, CDR2 FRSKSL. The length of the CDR3 is 14 residues. The sequenced CDR3 bases are TGTGCCAGCAGCCCGGGACTGGGGGGAGGTGAACAGTAC. Translating it yields CASSPGLGGGEQY. The CDR3 as a whole reads CASSPGLGGGEQYF.

In the case of this clone: Gene names are mouse gene names. The CDR3 end falls 1 residue outside the read, so it is completed with the germline J gene. The rearrangement uses TRBV13-2 and TRBJ2-5; D remains ambiguous. CDR1 is NNHNN and CDR2 is SYGAGS in the germline V gene (reference sequence). Trimming pared 1 base from V and 2 bases from J, leaving 2 bases between. The CDR3 is 12 amino acids. The CDR3 sequence: CASGDSQDTQYF. CDR3 DNA, as far as it was read: TGTGCCAGCGGTGATTCCCAAGACACCCAGTAC.